This TCR beta chain was identified during a study of a mutant IDH1 vaccine in newly diagnosed glioma. Background on the study: Patients in the study were vaccinated eight times, receiving shots in weeks 1, 3, 5, 7, 11, 15, 19 and 23. Vaccine administration was initiated 4-6 weeks following radiotherapy alone, or with temozolomide cycles. Averaging around 40 years of age, treated patients were around 60% male and around 38% female.

Time point noted: week 23, last vaccination. Every vaccine dose comprised 300 ug of mutant IDH1 20-mer peptide plus topical imiquimod. As regards this clone: Its specificity is unknown.

Germline CDR1 is MDHEN and CDR2 is SYDVKM. Trimming stripped 7 bases from V and 0 bases from J, with 15 bases between. The CDR3 is made up of 15 amino acids. The data were produced by immunoSEQ multiplex PCR, yet TCRdb's version contains in-frame clones alone and is incomplete. The sample records almost 85,000 clones, roughly 85% being singletons. This receptor was obtained from a man aged 30-40 years with glioma. Some clones in this sample may be carry-over from other donors' samples. The sequencing used PBMCs, collected from a glioma patient whose treatment included an IDH1 peptide vaccine. The chain employs TRBV28 and TRBJ2-5; no firm D call. CDR3 sequence: CASNPIKVYQETQYF. The CDR3 nucleotides read TGTGCCAGCAACCCTATCAAGGTTTACCAAGAGACCCAGTACTTC.